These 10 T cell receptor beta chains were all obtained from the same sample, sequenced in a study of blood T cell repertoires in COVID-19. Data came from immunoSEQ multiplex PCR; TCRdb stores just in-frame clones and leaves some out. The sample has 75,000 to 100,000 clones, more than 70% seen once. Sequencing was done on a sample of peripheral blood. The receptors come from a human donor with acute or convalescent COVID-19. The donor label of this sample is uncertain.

The CDR3 sequence is CASSRVRAYEQYF. DNA of the CDR3: TGTGCCAGCAGCCGCGTTAGAGCCTACGAGCAGTACTTC. V gene TRBV14 combines with J gene TRBJ2-7; no clear D. Germline CDR1 and CDR2: SGHDN and FVKESK. This CDR3 region has 13 residues. V gave up 4 bases and J gave up 2 bases, with 9 bases separating them.

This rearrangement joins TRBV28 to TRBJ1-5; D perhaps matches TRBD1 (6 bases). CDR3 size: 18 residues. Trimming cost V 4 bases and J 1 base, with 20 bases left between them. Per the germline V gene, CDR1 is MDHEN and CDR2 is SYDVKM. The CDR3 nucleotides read TGTGCCAGCAGTTCGAGGGGGGGCTACGTTTCGAGCAATCAGCCCCAGCATTTT. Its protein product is CASSSRGGYVSSNQPQHF.

The CDR3 nucleotides read TGTGCCAGCGGACAGGGCTCAACTAATGAAAAACTGTTTTTT. Encoded protein: CASGQGSTNEKLFF. This chain links TRBV11-3 with TRBJ1-4; 8 bases match TRBD1. This CDR3 is built from 14 residues. Germline lookup yields CDR1 SGHNT and CDR2 YENEEA. V was clipped by 8 bases and J by 0 bases; unmatched bases: 2.

The CDR3 DNA reads TGCGCCAGCAGCCAAGTAATCGGCAGGGTTTCTGATGAAAAACTGTTTTTT. This codes for CASSQVIGRVSDEKLFF. The chain employs TRBV4-1 and TRBJ1-4; a possible D gene is TRBD1 (5 bases). This CDR3 contains 17 residues. V lost 1 base and J lost 6, with 18 bases in between. Germline values: CDR1 MGHRA, CDR2 YSYEKL.

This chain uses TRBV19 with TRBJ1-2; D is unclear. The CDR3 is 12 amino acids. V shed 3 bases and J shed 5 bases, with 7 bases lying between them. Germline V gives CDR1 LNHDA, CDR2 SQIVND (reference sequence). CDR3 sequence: CASSIPLYGYTF. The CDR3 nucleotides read TGTGCCAGTAGTATCCCCTTATATGGCTACACCTTC.

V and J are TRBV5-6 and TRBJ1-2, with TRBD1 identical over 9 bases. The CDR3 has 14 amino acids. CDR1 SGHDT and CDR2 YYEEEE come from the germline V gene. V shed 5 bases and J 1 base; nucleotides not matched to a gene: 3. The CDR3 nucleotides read TGTGCCAGCAGGACGACAGGGGGTAACTATGGCTACACCTTC. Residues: CASRTTGGNYGYTF.

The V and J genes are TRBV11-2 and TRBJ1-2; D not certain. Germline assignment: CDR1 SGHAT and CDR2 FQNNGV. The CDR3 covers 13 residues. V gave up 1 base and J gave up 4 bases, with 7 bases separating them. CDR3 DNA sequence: TGTGCCAGCAGCTTAGCGGCTAGCTATGGCTACACCTTC. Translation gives CASSLAASYGYTF. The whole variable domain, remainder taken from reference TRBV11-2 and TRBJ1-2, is EAGVAQSPRYKIIEKRQSVAFWCNPISGHATLYWYQQILGQGPKLLIQFQNNGVVDDSQLPKDRFSAERLKGVDSTLKIQPAKLEDSAVYLCASSLAASYGYTFGSGTRLTVV.

The CDR3 reads CASSLGGGTEAFF. The CDR3 DNA reads TGTGCCAGTAGTCTAGGGGGGGGCACTGAAGCTTTCTTT. The rearrangement links TRBV19 to TRBJ1-1; D is possibly TRBD1 (6 bases). Looked up from germline, CDR1 is LNHDA and CDR2 is SQIVND (reference sequence). CDR3 size: 13 residues. Between the trimmed V and J ends, which lost 5 bases and 4 bases, there was a span of 11 bases.

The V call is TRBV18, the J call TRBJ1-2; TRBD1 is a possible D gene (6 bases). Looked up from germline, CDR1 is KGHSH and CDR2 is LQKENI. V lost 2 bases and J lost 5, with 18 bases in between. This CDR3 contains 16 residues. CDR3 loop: CASSPGAGTTSYGYTF. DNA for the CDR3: TGTGCCAGCTCACCAGGGGCCGGGACAACTTCTTATGGCTACACCTTC.

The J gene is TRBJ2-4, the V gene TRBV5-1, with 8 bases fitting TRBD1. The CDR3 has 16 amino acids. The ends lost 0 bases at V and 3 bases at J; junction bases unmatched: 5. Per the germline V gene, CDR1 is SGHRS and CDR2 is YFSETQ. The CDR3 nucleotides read TGCGCCAGCAGCTTGGTTAACAGGGGGAGCAAAAACATTCAGTACTTC. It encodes CASSLVNRGSKNIQYF.